These T cell receptor beta chains were read from a single sample in a study of OX40 agonist ivuxolimab in advanced cancers. Data came from immunoSEQ multiplex PCR; TCRdb stores just in-frame clones and leaves some out. The sample lists tens of thousands of clones, about four fifths occurring once. The input for sequencing was CD4+ or CD8+ T cells sorted from blood, taken in a trial of the OX40 agonist ivuxolimab. Every receptor here comes from an adult with an advanced solid tumor such as melanoma, head and neck, liver or kidney cancer. Each CDR3 is given with its conserved first and last residue. D genes are given only for firm matches. Size is omitted from some rows. Given values are once, few, many or a class for expanded clones.

d_call: NA; v_call: TRBV27; clone_size: NA; j_call: TRBJ1-2; cdr3_aa: CASREGYGYTF; cdr3_nt: TGTGCCAGCAGGGAAGGGTATGGCTACACCTTC
d_call: NA; v_call: TRBV10-3; clone_size: NA; j_call: TRBJ1-2; cdr3_aa: CAINDPTSNYGYTF; cdr3_nt: TGTGCCATCAATGACCCTACATCTAACTATGGCTACACCTTC
d_call: NA; v_call: TRBV6-1; clone_size: NA; j_call: TRBJ1-6; cdr3_aa: CASSEVPYEGNSPLHF; cdr3_nt: TGTGCCAGCAGTGAGGTACCGTACGAGGGTAATTCACCCCTCCACTTT
d_call: NA; v_call: TRBV6-6; clone_size: NA; j_call: TRBJ2-2; cdr3_aa: CASSPSVGELFF; cdr3_nt: TGTGCCAGCAGTCCCAGTGTCGGGGAGCTGTTTTTT
d_call: TRBD1; v_call: TRBV5-6; clone_size: NA; j_call: TRBJ1-1; cdr3_aa: CASRSGTGVNTEAFF; cdr3_nt: TGTGCCAGCAGGTCCGGGACAGGGGTGAACACTGAAGCTTTCTTT
d_call: TRBD1; v_call: TRBV19; clone_size: NA; j_call: TRBJ1-5; cdr3_aa: CASEQGLHQPQHF; cdr3_nt: TGTGCCAGTGAACAGGGGCTACATCAGCCCCAGCATTTT
d_call: NA; v_call: TRBV10-3; clone_size: NA; j_call: TRBJ2-7; cdr3_aa: CAISESTYEQYF; cdr3_nt: TGTGCCATCAGTGAGTCGACCTACGAGCAGTACTTC
d_call: NA; v_call: TRBV9; clone_size: NA; j_call: TRBJ2-1; cdr3_aa: CASSGLGVSYNEQFF; cdr3_nt: TGTGCCAGCAGCGGACTTGGGGTATCCTACAATGAGCAGTTCTTC
d_call: NA; v_call: TRBV28; clone_size: NA; j_call: TRBJ1-1; cdr3_aa: CASTSGVNTEAFF; cdr3_nt: TGTGCCAGCACCTCCGGCGTGAACACTGAAGCTTTCTTT
d_call: NA; v_call: TRBV11-3; clone_size: NA; j_call: TRBJ2-7; cdr3_aa: CASSPLGTALEQYF; cdr3_nt: TGTGCCAGCAGCCCACTAGGGACCGCTCTCGAGCAGTACTTC
d_call: TRBD2; v_call: TRBV14; clone_size: NA; j_call: TRBJ2-1; cdr3_aa: CASSQASGSGNEQFF; cdr3_nt: TGTGCCAGCAGCCAAGCCAGCGGGAGTGGGAATGAGCAGTTCTTC
d_call: NA; v_call: TRBV28; clone_size: NA; j_call: TRBJ2-7; cdr3_aa: CATRGPSSYEQYF; cdr3_nt: TGTGCCACCCGGGGGCCGAGCTCCTACGAGCAGTACTTC
d_call: TRBD1; v_call: TRBV4-2; clone_size: NA; j_call: TRBJ1-5; cdr3_aa: CASSQGDAGQGNQPQHF; cdr3_nt: TGTGCCAGCAGCCAAGGGGATGCAGGACAGGGCAATCAGCCCCAGCATTTT
d_call: NA; v_call: TRBV6-1; clone_size: medium-sized; j_call: TRBJ1-6; cdr3_aa: CASSAGSGGNSPLHF; cdr3_nt: TGTGCCAGCAGTGCAGGGAGTGGGGGGAATTCACCCCTCCACTTT
d_call: TRBD1; v_call: TRBV27; clone_size: NA; j_call: TRBJ2-3; cdr3_aa: CASSSRTGVEDTQYF; cdr3_nt: TGTGCCAGCAGTTCGCGGACAGGGGTGGAAGATACGCAGTATTTT
d_call: NA; v_call: TRBV19; clone_size: NA; j_call: TRBJ1-1; cdr3_aa: CASSISMNTEAFF; cdr3_nt: TGTGCCAGTAGTATCAGCATGAACACTGAAGCTTTCTTT
d_call: NA; v_call: TRBV5-6; clone_size: NA; j_call: TRBJ2-5; cdr3_aa: CASSLRGIEETQYF; cdr3_nt: TGTGCCAGCAGCTTGAGGGGAATAGAAGAGACCCAGTACTTC
d_call: NA; v_call: TRBV9; clone_size: few; j_call: TRBJ2-7; cdr3_aa: CASSPGGREQYF; cdr3_nt: TGTGCCAGCAGCCCCGGGGGGCGAGAGCAGTACTTC
d_call: TRBD1; v_call: TRBV28; clone_size: NA; j_call: TRBJ1-6; cdr3_aa: CASRRDRGSPLHF; cdr3_nt: TGTGCCAGCAGGAGGGACAGGGGTTCACCCCTCCACTTT
d_call: TRBD2; v_call: TRBV4-1; clone_size: medium-sized; j_call: TRBJ2-3; cdr3_aa: CASSQTSGTDTQYF; cdr3_nt: TGCGCCAGCAGCCAGACTAGCGGCACAGATACGCAGTATTTT
d_call: NA; v_call: TRBV30; clone_size: NA; j_call: TRBJ1-1; cdr3_aa: CAWSVMSGGAEAFF; cdr3_nt: TGTGCCTGGAGTGTAATGTCGGGTGGGGCTGAAGCTTTCTTT
d_call: NA; v_call: TRBV6-4; clone_size: once; j_call: TRBJ2-3; cdr3_aa: CASSDDGGGTDTQYF; cdr3_nt: TGTGCCAGCAGTGACGACGGAGGGGGCACAGATACGCAGTATTTT
d_call: NA; v_call: TRBV9; clone_size: NA; j_call: TRBJ2-7; cdr3_aa: CASSPGVAIQQYF; cdr3_nt: TGTGCCAGCAGCCCGGGGGTGGCTATCCAGCAGTACTTC
d_call: TRBD2; v_call: TRBV27; clone_size: NA; j_call: TRBJ2-1; cdr3_aa: CASSGTSDYEQFF; cdr3_nt: TGTGCCAGCAGCGGGACTAGTGACTATGAGCAGTTCTTC
d_call: NA; v_call: TRBV19; clone_size: NA; j_call: TRBJ2-1; cdr3_aa: CASSIKTGLGNEQFF; cdr3_nt: TGTGCCAGTAGTATAAAGACAGGTTTAGGCAATGAGCAGTTCTTC
d_call: NA; v_call: TRBV5-5; clone_size: NA; j_call: TRBJ2-3; cdr3_aa: CASSTPGADTQYF; cdr3_nt: TGTGCCAGCAGCACCCCTGGGGCGGATACGCAGTATTTT
d_call: TRBD2; v_call: TRBV11-2; clone_size: NA; j_call: TRBJ2-1; cdr3_aa: CASSLAGGSSYNEQFF; cdr3_nt: TGTGCCAGCAGTCTAGCGGGGGGCAGCTCCTACAATGAGCAGTTCTTC
d_call: NA; v_call: TRBV19; clone_size: once; j_call: TRBJ2-2; cdr3_aa: CASSPINTGELFF; cdr3_nt: TGTGCCAGTAGCCCCATAAACACCGGGGAGCTGTTTTTT
d_call: NA; v_call: TRBV6-1; clone_size: NA; j_call: TRBJ2-2; cdr3_aa: CASSDRSFTTGELFF; cdr3_nt: TGTGCCAGCAGTGATAGGAGTTTTACCACCGGGGAGCTGTTTTTT
d_call: TRBD1; v_call: TRBV7-9; clone_size: NA; j_call: TRBJ1-4; cdr3_aa: CASSSRTGVEKLFF; cdr3_nt: TGTGCCAGCAGCTCGCGGACAGGGGTTGAAAAACTGTTTTTT
d_call: TRBD2; v_call: TRBV5-4; clone_size: many; j_call: TRBJ2-4; cdr3_aa: CASSFWGGTNIQYF; cdr3_nt: TGTGCCAGCAGCTTCTGGGGGGGAACAAACATTCAGTACTTC
d_call: NA; v_call: TRBV7-8; clone_size: NA; j_call: TRBJ2-5; cdr3_aa: CASSLAWRAETQYF; cdr3_nt: TGTGCCAGCAGCTTAGCGTGGCGGGCCGAGACCCAGTACTTC